These 13 T cell receptor beta chains originate from one sample sequenced in a study of control samples from healthy donors and cancer patients. Some clones are missing from TCRdb's copy, which holds only in-frame ones; the method was immunoSEQ multiplex PCR. Altogether tens of thousands of clones are present, roughly 87% being singletons, with the ten largest covering about 4.2%. Sequencing was done on a sample of blood. These receptors were collected from a woman between 45 and 60 years old in good health.

This chain uses TRBV5-1 with TRBJ1-2; TRBD1 aligns across 9 bases. The germline V gene encodes CDR1 SGHRS and CDR2 YFSETQ. After removal of 0 bases from V and 1 base from J, the junction contained 4 bases not matched to a gene. The CDR3 runs 16 residues. CDR3: CASSLGTGALNYGYTF. As DNA, the CDR3 is TGCGCCAGCAGCTTGGGGACAGGGGCCCTTAACTATGGCTACACCTTC.

This clone was found once. The chain links TRBV30 to TRBJ2-7, with D perhaps TRBD2 (6 bases). Germline V gene lookup returns CDR1 GTSNPN and CDR2 SVGIG (reference sequence). CDR3 length: 15 amino acids. V was trimmed by 0 bases and J by 3 bases, leaving 15 bases between them. The CDR3 bases are TGTGCCTGGAGTGTACTGGGGGACGGGGGCTACGAGCAGTACTTC. Translating it yields CAWSVLGDGGYEQYF.

V and J are TRBV4-1 and TRBJ2-2; 13 positions agree with TRBD2. Germline CDR1 reads MGHRA; CDR2 reads YSYEKL. The CDR3 has 14 residues. V gave up 6 bases and J gave up 6 bases; unmatched junction bases: 1. CDR3 coding DNA: TGCGCCAGCAGACTAGCGGGAGGGGCCGGGGAGCTGTTTTTT. Translating it yields CASRLAGGAGELFF.

The V gene is TRBV28, the J gene TRBJ2-5; D might be TRBD1 or TRBD2, each matching 5 bases. Germline-derived CDR1 and CDR2 are MDHEN and SYDVKM. Deletions cut 10 bases from V and 2 bases from J, with 20 bases between. There are 15 residues in the CDR3. The CDR3: CATLTVGTQQETQYF. CDR3 nucleotides: TGTGCCACCCTGACCGTCGGGACCCAACAAGAGACCCAGTACTTC.

The chain employs TRBV19 and TRBJ2-1; TRBD1 matches 10 bases. This CDR3 has 15 residues. Unmatched junction bases numbered 10, after V lost 9 bases and J lost 5 bases. Germline assignment: CDR1 LNHDA and CDR2 SQIVND (reference sequence). The CDR3 DNA is TGTGCCAGCGCCCCGGGACAGGGGATCCACAATGAGCAGTTCTTC. Its protein is CASAPGQGIHNEQFF.

J is TRBJ2-5 and V is TRBV28, with a tentative D call TRBD2 (6 bases). Germline CDR1 is MDHEN and CDR2 is SYDVKM. Trimming removed 7 bases from V and 5 bases from J, with 17 bases in between. This CDR3 comprises 14 residues. CDR3 DNA sequence: TGTGCCAGCAACTCCCAGGGAGGTTTGGAGACCCAGTACTTC. Encoded protein: CASNSQGGLETQYF.

The chain combines TRBV10-3 with TRBJ2-2; TRBD2 matches at 7 bases. The ends lost 7 bases at V and 3 bases at J; junction bases unmatched: 11. CDR1 and CDR2 from the germline V gene are ENHRY and SYGVKD. This CDR3 spans 16 amino acids. The DNA of the CDR3 is TGTGCCATCACCTTGACTAGCCCAGTTGACACCGGGGAGCTGTTTTTT. Amino acid sequence: CAITLTSPVDTGELFF.

V and J are TRBV30 and TRBJ2-7, with D uncertain. Germline V gene lookup returns CDR1 GTSNPN and CDR2 SVGIG (reference sequence). V was shortened by 0 bases and J by 5 bases, with 11 bases between the two germline ends. The CDR3 is 13 residues long. The CDR3 loop is CAWSVPARHEQYF. CDR3 coding DNA: TGTGCCTGGAGTGTACCGGCGCGGCACGAGCAGTACTTC.

The chain has TRBV10-3 and TRBJ2-6, with 7 positions matching TRBD2. CDR1 and CDR2 from the germline V gene are ENHRY and SYGVKD. This CDR3 spans 16 amino acids. V lost 0 bases to trimming and J lost 2 bases; unmatched junction nucleotides: 1. The CDR3, as DNA: TGTGCCATCAGTGAGTCACGGGGGGCTGGGGCCAACGTCCTGACTTTC. This codes for CAISESRGAGANVLTF.

The gene calls are TRBV19 and TRBJ2-1, with D perhaps TRBD2 (5 bases). The CDR3 totals 13 residues. V gave up 11 bases and J gave up 0 bases, with 11 bases separating them. The germline CDR1 and CDR2 sequences are LNHDA and SQIVND (reference sequence). This CDR3 reads CAVRGGSYNEQFF. CDR3 nucleotides: TGTGCCGTACGAGGAGGCTCCTACAATGAGCAGTTCTTC.

This clone was seen once. The chain couples TRBV15 to TRBJ2-3, with D perhaps TRBD1 (6 bases). Germline V lookup: CDR1 LNHNV, CDR2 YYDKDF (reference sequence). Trimming pared 2 bases from V and 4 bases from J, leaving 10 bases between. This CDR3 has 14 amino acids. The CDR3 DNA is TGTGCCACCAGCAGACAGGGGAGTTCAGATACGCAGTATTTT. Residues: CATSRQGSSDTQYF.

The rearrangement joins TRBV14 to TRBJ2-1, with 7 nucleotides matching TRBD1. The CDR3 is 15 amino acids. Germline V gene data show CDR1 as SGHDN and CDR2 as FVKESK. V lost 0 bases, J lost 9 bases, and 8 bases stayed unmatched. The CDR3 here is CASSQDWPGDSEQFF. The CDR3 nucleotides are TGTGCCAGCAGCCAAGATTGGCCAGGGGACAGTGAGCAGTTCTTC.

CDR3 protein: CSVRMMNTEAFF. CDR3 DNA: TGCAGCGTGAGAATGATGAACACTGAAGCTTTCTTT. J is TRBJ1-1 and V is TRBV29-1, with unresolved D. The CDR3 totals 12 residues. CDR1 is SQVTM and CDR2 is ANQGSEA in the germline V gene. Trimming cost V 6 bases and J 0 bases, with 8 bases left between them.